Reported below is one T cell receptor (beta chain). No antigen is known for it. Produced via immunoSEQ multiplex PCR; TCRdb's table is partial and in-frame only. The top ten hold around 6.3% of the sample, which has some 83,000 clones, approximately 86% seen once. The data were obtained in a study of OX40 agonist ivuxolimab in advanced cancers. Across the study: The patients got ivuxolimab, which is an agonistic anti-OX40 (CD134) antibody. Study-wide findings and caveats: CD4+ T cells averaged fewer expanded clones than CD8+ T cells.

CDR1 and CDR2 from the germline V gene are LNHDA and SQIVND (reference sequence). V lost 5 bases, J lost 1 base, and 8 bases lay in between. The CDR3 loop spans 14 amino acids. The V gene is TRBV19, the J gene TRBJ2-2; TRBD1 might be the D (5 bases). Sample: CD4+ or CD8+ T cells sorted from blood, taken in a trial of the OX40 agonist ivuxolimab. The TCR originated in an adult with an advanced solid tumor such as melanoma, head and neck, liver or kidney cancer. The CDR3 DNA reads TGTGCCAGTAGTTGGGGCGGGAACACCGGGGAGCTGTTTTTT. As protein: CASSWGGNTGELFF.